The TCR beta chain described here comes from a study of blood T cells in healthy people across ages. Study overall: Capturing about one barcoded beta molecule per two T cells was achieved by template switching.

This clonotype was seen a handful of times. CDR1 SEHNR and CDR2 FQNEAQ come from the germline V gene (reference sequence). The CDR3 totals 16 residues. The V segment lost 4 bases and the J segment 0 bases; nucleotides outside the gene matches: 6. It was with a sample-barcoded 5' primer and a J-beta primer mix that a second PCR of roughly 6 to 12 cycles was run. One entry per CDR3 protein results from TCRdb running MiXCR on the 5' RACE reads. Of over 750,000 distinct CDR3 sequences listed, about 25% are singletons. This sample was shared with a second study, whose subject was T cells of mothers and their children. This second study says: All donors were healthy and Caucasian; they were a few mothers and their six children.

The sequence was collected from a boy younger than 18 in good health. Sequenced material: blood. The chain is built from TRBV7-9 and TRBJ1-3; 7 bases align to TRBD1. CDR3 sequence: CASSSFTGASGNTIYF. The CDR3 nucleotides read TGTGCCAGCAGCTCATTTACAGGGGCCTCTGGAAACACCATATATTTT.